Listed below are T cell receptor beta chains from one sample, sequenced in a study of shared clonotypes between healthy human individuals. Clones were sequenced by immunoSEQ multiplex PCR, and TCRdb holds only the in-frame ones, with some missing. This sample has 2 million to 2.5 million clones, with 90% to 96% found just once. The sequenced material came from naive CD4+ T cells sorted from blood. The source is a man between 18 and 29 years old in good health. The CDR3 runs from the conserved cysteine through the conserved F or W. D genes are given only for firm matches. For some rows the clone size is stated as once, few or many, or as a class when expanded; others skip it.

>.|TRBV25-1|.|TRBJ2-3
CATLGQGTDTQYF
TGTGCCACCCTCGGGCAGGGCACAGATACGCAGTATTTT
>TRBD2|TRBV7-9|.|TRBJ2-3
CASSPSGGAGDTQYF
TGTGCCAGCAGCCCCAGCGGGGGGGCAGGGGATACGCAGTATTTT
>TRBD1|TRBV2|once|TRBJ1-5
CASSGGQLNQPQHF
TGTGCCAGCAGTGGGGGACAGCTTAATCAGCCCCAGCATTTT
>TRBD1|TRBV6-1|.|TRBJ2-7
CASSITGVYEQYF
TGTGCCAGCAGTATCACAGGGGTCTACGAGCAGTACTTC
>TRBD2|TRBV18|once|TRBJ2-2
CASSPRLAGTGELFF
TGTGCCAGCTCACCCCGGCTAGCGGGCACCGGGGAGCTGTTTTTT
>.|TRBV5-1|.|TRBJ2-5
CASSRTTGRETQYF
TGCGCCAGCAGCCGGACGACAGGACGGGAGACCCAGTACTTC
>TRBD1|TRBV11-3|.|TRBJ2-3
CASSLGDRTTDTQYF
TGTGCCAGCAGCTTGGGGGACAGAACCACAGATACGCAGTATTTT
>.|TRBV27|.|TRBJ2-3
CASRSPWVKQDTQYF
TGTGCCAGCAGGTCCCCGTGGGTTAAACAAGATACGCAGTATTTT
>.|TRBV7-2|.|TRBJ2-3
CASSLQLTTDTQYF
TGTGCCAGCAGCTTACAGCTAACTACAGATACGCAGTATTTT
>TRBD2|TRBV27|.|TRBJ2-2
CASSLRTSLNTGELFF
TGTGCCAGCAGCCTCAGGACTAGCCTAAACACCGGGGAGCTGTTTTTT
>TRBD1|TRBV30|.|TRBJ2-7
CAWRDRGNEQYF
TGTGCCTGGAGGGACAGGGGGAACGAGCAGTACTTC
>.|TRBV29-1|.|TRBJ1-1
CSVEGGGGLERTEAFF
TGCAGCGTTGAAGGTGGCGGGGGACTTGAGCGCACTGAAGCTTTCTTT
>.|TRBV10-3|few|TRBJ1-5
CAISTGQAQHF
TGTGCCATCAGTACAGGGCAAGCCCAGCATTTT
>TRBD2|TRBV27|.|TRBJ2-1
CASSSLLSGGSSYNEQFF
TGTGCCAGCAGTTCGCTACTCAGCGGGGGGAGCTCCTACAATGAGCAGTTCTTC
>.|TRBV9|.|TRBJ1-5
CASSVDLSNQPQHF
TGTGCCAGCAGCGTTGACCTGAGCAATCAGCCCCAGCATTTT
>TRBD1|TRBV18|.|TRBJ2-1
CASSARTGDEQFF
TGTGCCAGCTCGGCCAGGACAGGGGATGAGCAGTTCTTC
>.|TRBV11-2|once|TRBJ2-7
CASSSLSLVQGKYEQYF
TGTGCCAGCAGCTCGCTTTCCCTGGTCCAGGGAAAATACGAGCAGTACTTC
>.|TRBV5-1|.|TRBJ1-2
CASSLETDSPYGYTF
TGCGCCAGCAGCTTGGAGACGGACTCACCCTATGGCTACACCTTC
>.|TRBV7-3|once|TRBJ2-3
CASSLTGTDTQYF
TGTGCCAGCAGCTTAACGGGCACAGATACGCAGTATTTT
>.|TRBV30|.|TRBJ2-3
CAWSAGSGSTDTQYF
TGTGCCTGGAGTGCTGGTAGCGGCAGCACAGATACGCAGTATTTT
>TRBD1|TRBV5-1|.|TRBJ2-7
CASSLGQGTDEQYF
TGCGCCAGCAGCTTAGGACAGGGGACGGATGAGCAGTACTTC
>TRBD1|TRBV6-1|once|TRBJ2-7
CASSVDRGREQYF
TGTGCCAGCAGCGTAGACAGGGGGCGCGAGCAGTACTTC
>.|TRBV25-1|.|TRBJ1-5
CASSEIGRPDQPQHF
TGTGCCAGCAGTGAGATCGGCAGGCCAGATCAGCCCCAGCATTTT
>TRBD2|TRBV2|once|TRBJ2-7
CASSGASGGDYEQYF
TGTGCCAGCAGTGGCGCTAGCGGGGGGGATTACGAGCAGTACTTC
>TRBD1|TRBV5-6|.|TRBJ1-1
CASRLQGANTEAFF
TGTGCCAGCAGGCTCCAGGGGGCGAACACTGAAGCTTTCTTT
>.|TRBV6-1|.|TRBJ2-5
CASSESQAGKTQYF
TGTGCCAGCAGTGAATCGCAAGCTGGGAAGACCCAGTACTTC
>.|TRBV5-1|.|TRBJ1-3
CASSPTTQGPGNTIYF
TGCGCCAGCAGCCCGACGACCCAGGGTCCGGGAAACACCATATATTTT
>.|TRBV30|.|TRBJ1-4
CAWSRPQANEKLFF
TGTGCCTGGAGTCGGCCGCAGGCTAATGAAAAACTGTTTTTT
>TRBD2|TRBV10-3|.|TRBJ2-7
CAISTAGEGGYEQYF
TGTGCCATCAGTACGGCGGGGGAAGGTGGCTACGAGCAGTACTTC
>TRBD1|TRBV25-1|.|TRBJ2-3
CASSEDPQGDSTDTQYF
TGTGCCAGCAGTGAAGACCCGCAGGGGGACAGCACAGATACGCAGTATTTT
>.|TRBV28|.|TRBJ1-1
CASTAPGEITNTEAFF
TGTGCCAGCACCGCTCCGGGGGAGATCACGAACACTGAAGCTTTCTTT
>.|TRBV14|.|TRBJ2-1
CASSRLSYNEQFF
TGTGCCAGCAGCCGCCTCTCCTACAATGAGCAGTTCTTC
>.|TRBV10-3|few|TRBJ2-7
CAISNSYEQYF
TGTGCCATCAGTAACAGCTACGAGCAGTACTTC
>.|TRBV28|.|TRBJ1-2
CASSLAGSGGYTF
TGTGCCAGCAGTTTAGCGGGGTCTGGTGGCTACACCTTC
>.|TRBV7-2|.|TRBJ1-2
CASSLRQENYGYTF
TGTGCCAGCAGCTTGAGGCAGGAGAACTATGGCTACACCTTC
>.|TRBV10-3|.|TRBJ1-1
CAIRDDEKGIYTEAFF
TGTGCCATCAGGGATGACGAGAAGGGGATATACACTGAAGCTTTCTTT
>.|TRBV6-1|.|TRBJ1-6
CASSAGTDNSPLHF
TGTGCCAGCAGTGCCGGGACTGATAATTCACCCCTCCACTTT
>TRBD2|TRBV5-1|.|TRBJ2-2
CASIAAGGETGELFF
TGCGCCAGCATCGCGGCGGGAGGTGAAACCGGGGAGCTGTTTTTT
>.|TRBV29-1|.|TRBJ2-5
CSVGVWGDVKTQYF
TGCAGCGTCGGTGTTTGGGGGGACGTGAAGACCCAGTACTTC
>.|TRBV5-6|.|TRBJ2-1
CASTRAVGSYNEQFF
TGTGCCAGCACCCGGGCGGTCGGCTCCTACAATGAGCAGTTCTTC
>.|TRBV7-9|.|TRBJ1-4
CASSLWVREGEKLFF
TGTGCCAGCAGCTTATGGGTCAGGGAGGGAGAAAAACTGTTTTTT
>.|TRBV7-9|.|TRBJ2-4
CASSLMIDSQAKNIQYF
TGTGCCAGCAGCTTAATGATCGACAGCCAAGCCAAAAACATTCAGTACTTC
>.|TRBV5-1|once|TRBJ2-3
CASSARRDPDRYTQYF
TGCGCCAGCAGCGCGCGCCGGGACCCCGATCGTTATACGCAGTATTTT
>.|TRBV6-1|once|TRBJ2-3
CASSDVQGRADTQYF
TGTGCCAGCAGTGATGTACAGGGGAGGGCAGATACGCAGTATTTT
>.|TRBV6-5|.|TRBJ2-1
CASKREAYNEQFF
TGTGCCAGCAAGAGGGAGGCCTACAATGAGCAGTTCTTC
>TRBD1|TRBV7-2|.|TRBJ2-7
CASSLVDRVHYEQYF
TGTGCCAGCAGCTTAGTGGACAGGGTCCACTACGAGCAGTACTTC
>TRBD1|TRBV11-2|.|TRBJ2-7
CASSLSDRGTYEQYF
TGTGCCAGCAGCTTGTCGGACAGGGGGACCTACGAGCAGTACTTC
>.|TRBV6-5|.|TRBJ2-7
CASGRGSVYEQYF
TGTGCCAGCGGACGGGGGTCCGTGTACGAGCAGTACTTC
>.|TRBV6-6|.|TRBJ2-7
CASSDARSSYEQYF
TGTGCCAGCAGTGACGCCAGGAGCTCCTACGAGCAGTACTTC
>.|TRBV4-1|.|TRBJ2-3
CASSQHISADTQYF
TGCGCCAGCAGCCAGCACATTAGCGCAGATACGCAGTATTTT
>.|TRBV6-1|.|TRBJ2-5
CASSELGKGQETQYF
TGTGCCAGCAGTGAATTGGGCAAGGGCCAAGAGACCCAGTACTTC
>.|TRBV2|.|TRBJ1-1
CASIERDAFF
TGTGCCAGCATAGAGAGAGACGCTTTCTTT
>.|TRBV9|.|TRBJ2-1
CASSSGGDSDNEQFF
TGTGCCAGCAGCTCGGGAGGGGACAGCGACAATGAGCAGTTCTTC
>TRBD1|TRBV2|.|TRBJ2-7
CASSLDRAKYEQYF
TGTGCCAGCAGTCTAGACAGGGCAAAGTACGAGCAGTACTTC
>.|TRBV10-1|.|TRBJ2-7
CASSENQGPYEQYF
TGCGCCAGCAGTGAGAATCAGGGGCCCTACGAGCAGTACTTC
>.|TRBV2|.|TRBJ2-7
CASTSSQGRVEQYF
TGTGCCAGTACCTCTTCACAGGGACGGGTCGAGCAGTACTTC
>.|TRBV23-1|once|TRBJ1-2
CASSQNRLNYGYTF
TGCGCCAGCAGTCAAAACAGGCTTAACTATGGCTACACCTTC
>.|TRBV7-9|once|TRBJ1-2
CASSLSLLDYGYTF
TGTGCCAGCAGCTTGAGTCTACTGGACTATGGCTACACCTTC
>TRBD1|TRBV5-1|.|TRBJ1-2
CASSWGPRGQGAGGYTF
TGCGCCAGCAGCTGGGGACCCCGAGGACAGGGGGCTGGTGGCTACACCTTC